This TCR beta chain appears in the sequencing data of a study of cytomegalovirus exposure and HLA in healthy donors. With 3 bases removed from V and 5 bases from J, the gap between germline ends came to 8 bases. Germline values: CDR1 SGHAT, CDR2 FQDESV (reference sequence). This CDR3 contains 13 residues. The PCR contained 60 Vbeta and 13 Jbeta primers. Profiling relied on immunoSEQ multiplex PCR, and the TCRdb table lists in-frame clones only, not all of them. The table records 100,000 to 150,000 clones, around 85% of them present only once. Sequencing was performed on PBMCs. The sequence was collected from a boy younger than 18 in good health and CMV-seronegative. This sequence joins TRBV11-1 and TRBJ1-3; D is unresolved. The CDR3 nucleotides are TGTGCCAGCAGCTTCGACGGGAGAAACACCATATATTTT. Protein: CASSFDGRNTIYF.